This TCR beta chain was retrieved from a study of tumor-infiltrating lymphocytes in primary liver carcinoma. Overall study context: Stage T1-T3 N0M0 tumors spanned about 4.2 to 10 cm. Each of the samples returned roughly 3.65 to 7.5 million productive TCRbeta reads (a yield similar across tissue types).

Overall study findings and caveats: Only around 7-25% of top clones occurred in all five tumor regions. Tumor-adjacent and tumor-blood pairs shared less of their repertoires than tumor region pairs shared.

Germline V gives CDR1 SGHNT, CDR2 YENEEA. The CDR3 is 16 amino acids. On this clonotype: Its specificity is unknown. The junction departs from the called germline gene at one end, perhaps through a read error.

A constant-region primer primed TCR beta cDNA synthesis from roughly 500 ng of total RNA. Three nested multiplex PCR rounds of slightly modified ARM-PCR generated TCR beta libraries. For around 10 cycles apiece, the opening two PCR rounds ran with TRBV1-TRBV30 forward primers and a C-beta reverse primer. Via MiXCR, TCRdb re-called the multiplex PCR reads, giving one row per CDR3 protein. The table includes 20,000 to 25,000 distinct CDR3 sequences, approximately 79% detected once. The roughly 17-31 mg bulk tissue piece was not sorted before simultaneous RNA and DNA extraction. V usage is TRBV11-3 and J usage is TRBJ2-1; a weak D match, TRBD1 (6 bases). The source is a woman aged 30 to 39 with primary liver carcinoma and hepatitis B virus infection. Sequencing was done on a sample of liver tumor tissue from sampling region 1. The sample's subset: tumor region T1, superior pole. The CDR3 sequence: CASSSTGHGYMNEQFF. The CDR3 DNA is TGCGCCAGCAGTTCAACGGGACACGGCTACATGAATGAGCAGTTCTTC.